These T cell receptor beta chains were read from a single sample in a study of CD8 T cells in Susac syndrome. TCRdb fed the immunoSEQ multiplex PCR reads into MiXCR, producing one record per CDR3 protein. The sample yields some 96,000 distinct CDR3 sequences, 85% to 95% seen once. The sequencing sample was made of CD4+ T cells from PBMCs. The receptors were sampled from a human donor with Susac syndrome. Both conserved end residues are part of each CDR3. The order of the fields is J gene, CDR3 length, clone size, D gene, V gene, CDR3 DNA, CDR3 protein. The D gene is left open where the match is weak. A row's size may be missing; if present it is once, few, many or a size class.

TRBJ2-5 16 . TRBD1 TRBV27 TGTGCCAGCAGTCCCCGTTTTTTGACAGGGAGAGAGACCCAGTACTTC CASSPRFLTGRETQYF
TRBJ1-5 13 . . TRBV20-1 TGCAGTCGCTCGAGAGGGAGCAATCAGCCCCAGCATTTT CSRSRGSNQPQHF
TRBJ1-2 15 . TRBD1 TRBV27 TGTGCCAGCAGTCTTGACAGGGGTCCCCTCGATGGCTACACCTTC CASSLDRGPLDGYTF
TRBJ1-2 12 . TRBD1 TRBV3-1 TGTGCCAGCAGCTCTACAGGGGGCTGGTACACCTTC CASSSTGGWYTF
TRBJ2-7 14 . TRBD1 TRBV12-3/TRBV12-4 TGTGCCAGCAGTTTAATTCAGGGGGCCGGCGAGCAGTACTTC CASSLIQGAGEQYF
TRBJ1-4 17 . . TRBV15 TGTGCCACCAGCAGAGACCACGATGAAAGGTGGGATGAAAAACTGTTTTTT CATSRDHDERWDEKLFF
TRBJ1-5 14 . . TRBV27 TGTGCCAGCAGTCCCGAAAGCAGCAATCAGCCCCAGCATTTT CASSPESSNQPQHF
TRBJ2-7 14 . TRBD2 TRBV5-4 TGTGCCAGCGGATTAGCGGGGGGGCCACGCGAGCAGTACTTC CASGLAGGPREQYF
TRBJ2-7 15 . . TRBV9 TGTGCCAGCAGCGTAGGGTTTGGAGCCTCCTACGAGCAGTACTTC CASSVGFGASYEQYF
TRBJ2-5 13 . . TRBV5-1 TGCGCCAGCAGCTTAAAGGGCCAAGAGACCCAGTACTTC CASSLKGQETQYF
TRBJ2-5 16 . TRBD2 TRBV11-2 TGTGCCAGCAGCTCTTCTAGCGGGGGGGTTTGGGAGACCCAGTACTTC CASSSSSGGVWETQYF
TRBJ1-6 13 . TRBD1 TRBV6-5 TGTGCCAGCAGTCCCGGGACAGTTGCACCCCTCCACTTT CASSPGTVAPLHF
TRBJ2-1 15 . . TRBV24-1 TGTGCCACCGGGTCCGGGGCCCTACCGAACAATGAGCAGTTCTTC CATGSGALPNNEQFF
TRBJ2-1 18 . TRBD2 TRBV6-4 TGTGCCAGCAGTTCCAGCGGGGGCCCCTCTACCTCCTACAATGAGCAGTTCTTC CASSSSGGPSTSYNEQFF
TRBJ2-3 16 . TRBD1 TRBV7-9 TGTGCCAGCAGCGCTATTGACAGGGGACCACATCATACGCAGTATTTT CASSAIDRGPHHTQYF
TRBJ1-5 15 . . TRBV16 TGTGCCAGCAGCCAAAAGGTCTATAGCAATCAGCCCCAGCATTTT CASSQKVYSNQPQHF
TRBJ1-6 17 . TRBD1 TRBV6-1 TGTGCCAGCAGTGAATTTCTGGGACAGGGTGATAATTCACCCCTCCACTTT CASSEFLGQGDNSPLHF
TRBJ2-6 16 . . TRBV11-3 TGTGCCAGCAGCTTAGCCCGGGGGGCCGGGGCCAACGTCCTGACTTTC CASSLARGAGANVLTF
TRBJ1-1 13 once . TRBV29-1 TGCAGCGTGACGACAGGTTTGAACACTGAAGCTTTCTTT CSVTTGLNTEAFF
TRBJ2-1 16 . . TRBV7-2 TGTGCCAGCAGCTTTGGGGCGCCTGCCCCCTACAATGAGCAGTTCTTC CASSFGAPAPYNEQFF
TRBJ1-1 14 . TRBD1 TRBV29-1 TGCAGCGTTGCTCCCGGGACAGTAAACACTGAAGCTTTCTTT CSVAPGTVNTEAFF
TRBJ2-7 15 . TRBD1 TRBV4-3 TGCGCCAGCAGCTTAGACAGGGGTCTTCCCTACGAGCAGTACTTC CASSLDRGLPYEQYF
TRBJ1-5 16 . . TRBV2 TGTGCCAGCAGTGAAAGGTCCCCGGGACGCAATCAGCCCCAGCATTTT CASSERSPGRNQPQHF
TRBJ2-7 13 . TRBD1 TRBV30 TGTGCCTGGAGTGGGACAGGGGTGAACGAGCAGTACTTC CAWSGTGVNEQYF
TRBJ2-5 11 . . TRBV5-6 TGTGCCAGCAGCTCCCGCGGGACCCAGTACTTC CASSSRGTQYF
TRBJ2-3 13 . . TRBV7-2 TGTGCCAGCAGCCCCCGGGCCAGCAATACGCAGTATTTT CASSPRASNTQYF
TRBJ1-6 15 . . TRBV12-3/TRBV12-4 TGTGCCAGCAGCCCCGGGGGGTCCTATAATTCACCCCTCCACTTT CASSPGGSYNSPLHF
TRBJ2-3 13 . . TRBV10-3 TGTGCCATCAGTGAGTTGGGACCAGATACGCAGTATTTT CAISELGPDTQYF
TRBJ2-4 11 . . TRBV29-1 TGCAGCGTTGAGGGGATGGACATTCAGTACTTC CSVEGMDIQYF
TRBJ1-6 13 . TRBD1 TRBV9 TGTGCCAGTAGGACAGGGGCCAATTCACCCCTCCACTTT CASRTGANSPLHF